This T cell receptor beta chain was captured in a study of blood T cell repertoires in COVID-19. The wider study: Some COVID-19 samples were acute and others convalescent; all came from the United States, Italy and Spain. Nucleic acid was either cDNA or gDNA, and it came from T cells, B-cell-depleted T cells, or PBMCs.

Original processing notes: Nucleated cell counts were estimated from reference gene primer amplification. Libraries were prepared by immunoSEQ multiplex PCR; TCRdb keeps only in-frame clonotypes and omits some of them. V, J and clone size are those of that table, while D and trimming were read from the DNA. The repertoire holds about 140,000 clones, roughly 80% seen once, with about 3.5% in the top ten. The sequencing input was peripheral blood. The TCR was taken from a man in his sixties or seventies who had recovered from COVID-19.

The CDR3 spells CSVDMAGGSGYGYTF. CDR3 DNA: TGCAGCGTTGATATGGCAGGGGGTTCTGGTTATGGCTACACCTTC. The chain recombines TRBV29-1 with TRBJ1-2, with 7 bases identical to TRBD1. From germline, CDR1 is SQVTM and CDR2 ANQGSEA. This CDR3 has 15 residues. The junction had 12 bases not matched to a gene; V was cut back by 3 bases and J by 5 bases. Complete variable domain (other parts from reference TRBV29-1 and TRBJ1-2): SAVISQKPSRDICQRGTSLTIQCQVDSQVTMMFWYRQQPGQSLTLIATANQGSEATYESGFVIDKFPISRPNLTFSTLTVSNMSPEDSSIYLCSVDMAGGSGYGYTFGSGTRLTVV.